The following is a TCR beta chain sequence with its context. Its antigen target is currently unknown. Base qualities are not recorded, but no much larger clone differs from it by a single base. Libraries came from the immunoSEQ multiplex PCR assay. The multiplex PCR relied on a mix of 60 forward primers for TCR Vbeta segments and 13 reverse primers for TCR Jbeta segments. The CDR3 region of rearranged TCR beta genes was amplified from genomic DNA with a multiplex PCR assay. The amplified TCR beta libraries were sequenced on the Illumina HiSeq System as 87-base-pair reads. On the study's bioinformatics: A later analysis tallied 70 million to 100 million unique TCR beta chains across the approximately 670 repertoires, and around 10 million of those chains were shared by two or more donors. Raw reads were error-corrected and collapsed into unique sequences by a nearest-neighbor algorithm in which closely related sequences were merged to remove PCR and sequencing errors. V, D and J gene segments were assigned by aligning CDR3 sequences to IMGT reference sequences. For a sequence to be retained, a match of at least six nucleotides to both a V gene segment and a J gene segment was required. A rearrangement was called productive if the CDR3 had no stop codons and remained in frame with V and J, and every other rearrangement was called non-productive. CDR3 was defined according to IMGT convention as the region running from the second conserved V-encoded cysteine to the conserved J-encoded phenylalanine. Sequences without an unambiguous match to a single V gene segment were excluded from the earlier analysis of approximately 600 of the donors. In an earlier analysis of 450 to 700 of the donors, V segments were called functional above 56.7% productive rearrangements and were called segregating when the between-donor standard deviation exceeded 5%. A statistical classification framework was built to diagnose cytomegalovirus status from the catalog of TCR beta chain sequences. V and J gene assignment, in a later analysis, came from comparing TCR nucleotide sequences with IMGT/GENE-DB human TR gene sequences. In a later analysis, CDR3 sequences and most-parsimonious VDJ recombination scenarios were assigned using the TCRdist pipeline. In a later analysis, each TCR beta chain was defined by its CDR3 amino acid sequence together with its V-gene family, and reads lacking a unique V-gene family were excluded. In a later analysis, approximately 640 highly shared, low-generation-probability nucleotide sequences were removed to address suspected cross-contamination and a sequencing artifact. In a later analysis, a clonal expansion index was calculated for each public chain from normalized within-repertoire ranks of inferred template counts. A later analysis computed generation probabilities with a VDJ recombination model fitted to out-of-frame rearrangements, and checked the results against IGoR. In a later analysis, TCR-TCR, TCR-HLA and TCR-CMV co-occurrence was scored with hypergeometric tests, and a repertoire-size bias correction was applied to TCR pairs. In a later analysis, false discovery rates were estimated by permuting HLA or CMV assignments 20 times. In a later analysis, co-occurring TCRs were grouped using DBSCAN, with TCRdist sequence similarity added in when clustering inside HLA-allele-positive subsets. Repertoires with fewer than 30,000 or more than 120,000 public chains were left out of co-occurrence clustering, as were about 5 repertoires with anomalous nucleotide sharing. Here the immuneACCESS table is served through TCRdb, limited to in-frame sequences with V and J called. Missing clones are a known gap in these copies; in checked studies unresolved V genes cover under half, and the rest lacks a known reason. V and J calls and clone size are copied from that table; D and trimming were computed from the DNA. Within this sample are about 170,000 clones, with around four fifths of them counted one time only. The ten largest make up around 0.91% of the sample.

The germline V gene sets CDR1 to SGHRS and CDR2 to YFSETQ. From the cysteine through the phenylalanine, the CDR3 covers 18 amino acids. Left in the record is the CDR3 DNA by itself, 54 bases read in frame from the first base. Trimming leaves V shorter by 4 bases and J shorter by 7 bases, with the junction holding 12 bases beyond the gene matches. The data were obtained in a study of cytomegalovirus exposure and HLA in healthy donors (dated by TCRdb to about 2017). Regarding the study in general: An earlier analysis of 587 of the donors reported 250 to 300 Gb of sequence data and around 120 million unique TCR beta sequences from some 180 million T cells. An early release covering 550 to 700 HLA-typed donors comprised about 290 gigabases of sequencing data and roughly 85 million unique TCR sequences. Of the roughly 400 genotyped donors, roughly 85% fell in the genetic ancestry cluster associated with self-reported Caucasian donors. The aim of the study was to test whether cataloging public T cell receptors could identify signatures of past pathogen exposure. Using immunosequencing, the study profiled T cell repertoires from around 670 subjects and related those repertoires to cytomegalovirus serostatus. Along with the approximately 700-subject first cohort, a separate validation cohort of 120 different subjects was used. The study combined high-throughput TCR immunosequencing, statistical association of individual TCRs with disease status, and machine learning to predict cytomegalovirus infection status. In a later analysis, previously published TCR beta repertoires from 666 donors were re-analyzed and high-resolution HLA genotyping was added so that TCR occurrence patterns could be studied. In the later analysis, no new phenotypic data were used to find candidate immune exposures; instead, reliance was placed on TCR beta sequences and their occurrence across donors. In an earlier analysis of 587 of the donors, high-throughput TCR beta sequencing was used to judge whether each TCR beta V gene segment behaved as functional or pseudogenic. Donor age, sex, ethnicity and CMV serostatus were collected together with the repertoire data. In a later genetic analysis, genome-wide SNP genotypes for about three fifths of the roughly 670 donors were used, and that subset was treated as a discovery cohort. All discovery cohort repertoires had been generated using a single sequencing platform. HLA typing covered class I and class II loci at four-digit resolution. Typing coverage differed by locus: A, B, C, DRB1 and DQB1 were typed in roughly 629-640 donors, DQA1 in approximately 520, DPA1 in approximately 600, and DPB1 in around 490. A few DR-DQ haplotypes were treated as single units for association and clustering because of strong linkage in the cohort. On average, over 200,000 unique TCR beta nucleotide sequences were sequenced per donor among more than 350 genotyped donors of the cohort, with around 19% of those sequences being non-productive.

Results the study describes overall, beyond this receptor: Linkage disequilibrium might explain the correlated functional status among segregating V segments, but an unknown experimental factor could not be ruled out. The 87-base-pair reads could not distinguish some IMGT-functional V segments, including TRBV6-2 and TRBV6-3, so those segments were excluded. In vitro tests confirmed that three of the cytomegalovirus-associated TCR beta chains recognize cytomegalovirus antigens. Most TCR sequences were seen in very few donors, while some public TCRs were found in many individuals. In a later analysis, most CMV-associated TCR beta chains were found to appear HLA-restricted, with HLA associations seemingly driven largely by CMV exposure. CMV serostatus was the only immune exposure information available for the cohort. A later genetic analysis reported fewer N-insertions in productive TCRs among donors in an Asian-associated ancestry cluster than the approximately 670-donor mean. An earlier analysis of 587 of the donors showed that most TCR beta V segments appeared in productive rearrangements either about 87% or about 30% of the time, which broadly matched IMGT annotations. Cytomegalovirus status was reported to be diagnosed by the classifier with high specificity and sensitivity in both the original and validation cohorts. Assigning TCR associations to individual alleles was difficult when HLA alleles, especially DR and DQ, strongly co-occurred. According to a later analysis, parvovirus B19, influenza, CMV and Epstein-Barr virus appeared linked to several top co-occurrence clusters. A further reported finding was that TCR beta sequences accurately predicted the HLA-A and HLA-B alleles for most subjects in the first cohort. The presence/absence analyses assumed that sequencing depth was roughly uniform across donors, and that assumption may not be true. A later analysis found that HLA-associated TCR beta chains were more clonally expanded and had lower generation probabilities than equally common non-associated chains. The study listed around 160 TCR beta chains as associated with cytomegalovirus. Specific HLA alleles were associated with more than 15,000 TCR beta sequences at a false discovery rate of 0.05 in a later analysis. The sequencing pipeline was judged likely to have produced a cluster of highly shared sequence variants as a technical artifact. A later analysis found that TCR association rates varied across HLA loci, with DRB1 alleles showing the most associated TCRs and HLA-C alleles the fewest. Because some donors lacked HLA typing at each locus, the association tests relied only on the typed subset. A later genetic analysis associated a missense DCLRE1C variant with V-gene and J-gene trimming of TCR beta chains, and an independent cohort replicated the association. Because counts were too low, 15 or so rarely observed V segments, including chromosome 9 orphons, were excluded from the earlier analysis of fewer than 650 of the donors. The authors suggested that the approach could potentially be extended to other disease states and immunological phenotypes. This cohort had only TCR beta chains sequenced, and the lack of alpha or paired-chain data limited which features could be detected.

The cohort comprised 550 to 700 healthy bone marrow donors. At the time of sampling, every cohort member was nominally healthy, though immune exposures that went unrecorded were likely present. The donor was CMV seropositive and was included in the group of about 290 seropositive cohort members. Every donor gave a peripheral blood sample, and the peripheral blood mononuclear cells from that sample were used for TCR beta sequencing. The Qiagen DNeasy Blood Extraction Kit was used to extract genomic DNA from the blood cell samples. The chain is encoded by TRBV5-1 joined to TRBJ2-1; 15 bases in the junction line up with TRBD2. Sequenced material: PBMCs. This receptor was taken from a girl aged 2-10 years in good health and CMV-seropositive. This receptor carries the CDR3 CASSPTTGLAGGGNEQFF. The nucleotide sequence is given as TGCGCCAGCAGCCCGACGACGGGACTAGCGGGAGGCGGAAATGAGCAGTTCTTC.